This T cell receptor (beta chain) was captured in a study of T-cell reconstitution after alpha-beta-depleted transplantation in children. A library of TCRbeta sequences, prepared with unique molecular identifiers, was generated. MiXCR, applied by TCRdb to the PCR reads, yields one record per CDR3 protein. The sample yields some 390,000 distinct CDR3 sequences, roughly 20% seen once. V was pared by 5 bases and J by 6 bases, with 14 bases between. The CDR3 is 14 amino acids. Germline V gene sequence: CDR1 MNHEY, CDR2 SMNVEV (reference sequence). Specimen: PBMCs from the stem cell graft donor, collected from the stem cell graft. This receptor was taken from a human donor who donated a stem cell graft to a child with acute myeloid leukemia. The chain carries TRBV27 and TRBJ1-5; the D is unclear. CDR3 protein: CASSAEGYSQPQHF. The CDR3 DNA follows: TGTGCCAGCAGTGCAGAGGGTTACAGTCAGCCCCAGCATTTT.